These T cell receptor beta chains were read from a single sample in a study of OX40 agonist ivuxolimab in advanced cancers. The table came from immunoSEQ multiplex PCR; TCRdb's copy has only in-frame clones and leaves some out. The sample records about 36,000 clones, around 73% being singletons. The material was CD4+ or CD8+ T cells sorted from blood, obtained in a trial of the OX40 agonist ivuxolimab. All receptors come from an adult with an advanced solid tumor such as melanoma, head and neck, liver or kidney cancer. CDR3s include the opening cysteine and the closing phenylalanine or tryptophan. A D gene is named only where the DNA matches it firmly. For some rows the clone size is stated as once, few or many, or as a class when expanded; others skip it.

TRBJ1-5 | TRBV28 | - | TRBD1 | TGTGCCAGCAGTTTATATGGGACAGAGAATCAGCCCCAGCATTTT | CASSLYGTENQPQHF
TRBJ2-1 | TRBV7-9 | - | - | TGTGCCAGCAGCTTAGTGGCTGACAATGAGCAGTTCTTC | CASSLVADNEQFF
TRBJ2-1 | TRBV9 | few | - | TGTGCCAGCAGCTTCAGGGGATACAATGAGCAGTTCTTC | CASSFRGYNEQFF
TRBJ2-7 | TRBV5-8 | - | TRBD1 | TGTGCCAGCAGCTGGACAGGGACCTACGAGCAGTACTTC | CASSWTGTYEQYF
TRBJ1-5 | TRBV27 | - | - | TGTGCCAGCAGACCCTTCGGACAGTCAAATCAGCCCCAGCATTTT | CASRPFGQSNQPQHF
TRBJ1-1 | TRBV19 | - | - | TGTGCCAGTAAGACAGGAGATACGAACACTGAAGCTTTCTTT | CASKTGDTNTEAFF
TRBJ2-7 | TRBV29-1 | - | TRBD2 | TGCAGCGTCGATACCGGGACTAATACCTACGAGCAGTACTTC | CSVDTGTNTYEQYF
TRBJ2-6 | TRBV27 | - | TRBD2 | TGTGCCAGCAGTTTAAGCGGGGCCTCTGGGGCCAACGTCCTGACTTTC | CASSLSGASGANVLTF
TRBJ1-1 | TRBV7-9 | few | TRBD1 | TGTGCCAGCAGCCCGAATAGGGGGCTACGGGCTGAAGCTTTCTTT | CASSPNRGLRAEAFF
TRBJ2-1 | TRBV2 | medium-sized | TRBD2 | TGTGCCAGCAGTTTAGGACTAGCGGGGACTCTCTACAATGAGCAGTTCTTC | CASSLGLAGTLYNEQFF
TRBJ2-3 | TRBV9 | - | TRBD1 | TGTGCCAGCAGCGCCGAGACAGGGTCCACAGATACGCAGTATTTT | CASSAETGSTDTQYF
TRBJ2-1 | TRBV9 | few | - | TGTGCCAGCAGCGTAGATGGAACACCATACAATGAGCAGTTCTTC | CASSVDGTPYNEQFF
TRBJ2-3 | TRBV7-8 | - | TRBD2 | TGTGCCAGCAGCTTACTAGCGGGGGTAACAGATACGCAGTATTTT | CASSLLAGVTDTQYF
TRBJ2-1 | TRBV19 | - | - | TGTGCCAGTAGTATTGGCCCCAGGACCCCCCCACTCTTC | CASSIGPRTPPLF
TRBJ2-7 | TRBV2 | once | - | TGTGCCAGCAGTTTTGACAGTAGCTCCTACGAGCAGTACTTC | CASSFDSSSYEQYF
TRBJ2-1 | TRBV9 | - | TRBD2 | TGTGCCAGCAGCGTAGAAATAGGGAGGGTTAATGAGCAGTTCTTC | CASSVEIGRVNEQFF
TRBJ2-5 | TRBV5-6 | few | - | TGTGCCAGCAGCTCCCGCGGGGCCCTAGAGACCCAGTACTTC | CASSSRGALETQYF
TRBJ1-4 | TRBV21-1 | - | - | TGTGCCAGCAGCAAAGGGTCCAGCTCTAATGAAAAACTGTTTTTT | CASSKGSSSNEKLFF
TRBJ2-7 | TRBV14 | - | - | TGTGCCAGCAGCCCCACGGGGGAGGGGGCCTCCTACGAGCAGTACTTC | CASSPTGEGASYEQYF
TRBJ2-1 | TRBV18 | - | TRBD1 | TGTGCCAGCTCACCACCGGGGACAGGAGCCTACAATGAGCAGTTCTTC | CASSPPGTGAYNEQFF
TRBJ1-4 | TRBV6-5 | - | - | TGTGCCAGCAGTTACTCAGGGGCCGATGAAAAACTGTTTTTT | CASSYSGADEKLFF
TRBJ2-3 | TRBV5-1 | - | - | TGCGCCAGCAGCTTGGAGGGTACGGGAGCGGAAGATACGCAGTATTTT | CASSLEGTGAEDTQYF
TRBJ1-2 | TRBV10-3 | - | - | TGTGCCATCAGTGACAGCCCGGGGGATGGCTACACCTTC | CAISDSPGDGYTF
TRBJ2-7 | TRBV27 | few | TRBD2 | TGTGCCAGCAGTACGGGACTAGCGGGAGGAGAGCAGTACTTC | CASSTGLAGGEQYF
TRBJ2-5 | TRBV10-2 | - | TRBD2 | TGCGCCAGCAGGGACGGACTAGCGGGAGTTGAGACCCAGTACTTC | CASRDGLAGVETQYF
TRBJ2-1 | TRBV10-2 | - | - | TGCGCCAGCGCAGTAGCAGGTCTCAATGAGCAGTTCTTC | CASAVAGLNEQFF
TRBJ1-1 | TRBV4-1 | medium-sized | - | TGCGCCAGCAGCCAAAACCACCGGGGGAACACTGAAGCTTTCTTT | CASSQNHRGNTEAFF
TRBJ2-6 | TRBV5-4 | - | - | TGTGCCAGCAAGGGACCTGGGGCCAACGTCCTGACTTTC | CASKGPGANVLTF
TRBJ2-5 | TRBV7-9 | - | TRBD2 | TGTGCCAGCAGCCGACTAGCGGGGGGAGAGACCCAGTACTTC | CASSRLAGGETQYF
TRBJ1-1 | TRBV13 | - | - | TGTGCCAGCAGCTTAGCCGGCGGGTTGAACACTGAAGCTTTCTTT | CASSLAGGLNTEAFF
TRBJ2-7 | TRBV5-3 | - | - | TGTGCCAGAAGCGTCCAAAGGGCCTCCTACGAGCAGTACTTC | CARSVQRASYEQYF
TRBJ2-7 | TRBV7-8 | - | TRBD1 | TGTGCCAGCAGCTTAGAGGACGGGGGACAGGGTGCGGACGAGCAGTACTTC | CASSLEDGGQGADEQYF
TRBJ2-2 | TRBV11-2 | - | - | TGTGCCAGCAGCCCGGGACTCCACACCGGGGAGCTGTTTTTT | CASSPGLHTGELFF
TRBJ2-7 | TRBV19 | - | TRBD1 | TGTGCCAGTAGGGGACAGGGCTCGTACGAGCAGTACTTC | CASRGQGSYEQYF
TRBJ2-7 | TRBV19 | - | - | TGTGCCAGTAGTTACGGGCACCTCTACGAGCAGTACTTC | CASSYGHLYEQYF
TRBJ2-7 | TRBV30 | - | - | TGTGCCTGGAGTCCTCAGGGGGGCTATCCCTACGAGCAGTACTTC | CAWSPQGGYPYEQYF
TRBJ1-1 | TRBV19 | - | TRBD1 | TGTGCCAGTAGTCTGATACAGGGGGAGTCTGAAGCTTTCTTT | CASSLIQGESEAFF
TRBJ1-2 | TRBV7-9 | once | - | TGTGCCAGTAAAGGGCTTCAACAAAACTATGGCTACACCTTC | CASKGLQQNYGYTF
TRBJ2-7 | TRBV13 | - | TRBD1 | TGTGCCAGCAGCCGGGGACAGAACTACGAGCAGTACTTC | CASSRGQNYEQYF
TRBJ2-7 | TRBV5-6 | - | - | TGTGCCAGCAGCGTGATGGTAAATATCGACTCCTACGAGCAGTACTTC | CASSVMVNIDSYEQYF
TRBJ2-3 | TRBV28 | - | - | TGTGCCAGCAGTTCCCCGGAGGGGGATCAAACAGATACGCAGTATTTT | CASSSPEGDQTDTQYF
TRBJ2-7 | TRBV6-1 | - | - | TGTGCCAGTTCTCCGGACAGAGCCTACGAGCAGTACTTC | CASSPDRAYEQYF
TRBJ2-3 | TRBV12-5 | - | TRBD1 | TGTGCTAGTGGTTTGGCCACCGGGACAGGGGCCAGCACAGATACGCAGTATTTT | CASGLATGTGASTDTQYF
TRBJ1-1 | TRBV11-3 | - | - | TGTGCCAGCAGCTTAGGTGCAGCTACTGAAGCTTTCTTT | CASSLGAATEAFF
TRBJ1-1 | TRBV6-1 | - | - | TGTGCCGGGGGGAGCACTGAAGCTTTCTTT | CAGGSTEAFF
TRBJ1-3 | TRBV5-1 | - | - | TGCGCCAGCAGCTTGGCCGCTCTTCGCTCTGGAAACACCATATATTTT | CASSLAALRSGNTIYF